This TCR beta chain was sequenced in a study of cytomegalovirus exposure and HLA in healthy donors. Trimming shortened V by 5 bases and J by 0 bases, and 13 bases separated the two germline ends. This CDR3 contains 15 residues. Germline CDR1 and CDR2: MDHEN and SYDVKM. As for this clone: Its specificity is not known.

Use of 60 Vbeta and 13 Jbeta primers characterized the PCR. Sequencing was performed with immunoSEQ multiplex PCR; in TCRdb, only in-frame clones are kept and a portion is missing. Of about 150,000 clones in the sample, about three quarters are singletons; the top ten hold over 1.1%. Points from the study as a whole: Most TCR sequences showed up rarely, but some public TCRs showed up in many donors. Per published accounts, TCR beta sequences correctly predicted the HLA-A and HLA-B alleles of most subjects.

Each donor's status was that of a healthy bone marrow donor. Likely unrecorded immune exposures existed in these nominally healthy donors. The chain has TRBV28 and TRBJ1-1, with D tentatively TRBD1 (5 bases). The sample was PBMCs. This receptor was identified in a man younger than 35 in good health and CMV-seronegative. The CDR3 DNA is TGTGCCAGCAGTCCCCTTGGACACCTGAACACTGAAGCTTTCTTT. Translating gives CASSPLGHLNTEAFF.